A selection of T cell receptor beta chains follows, all from one sample in a study of T cell repertoires in ileal Crohn's disease. Profiling relied on immunoSEQ multiplex PCR, and the TCRdb table lists in-frame clones only, not all of them. This repertoire shows 25,000 to 35,000 clones, about 81% found once; its top ten account for roughly 5.4%. The sequencing sample was made of ileal tissue. These receptors all come from an adult with Crohn's disease. CDR3s include the opening cysteine and the closing phenylalanine or tryptophan. A D gene is named only where the DNA matches it firmly. A row's size may be missing; if present it is once, few, many or a size class.

abundance | j_gene | d_gene | v_gene | CDR3nt | CDR3aa
NA | TRBJ2-2 | NA | TRBV9 | TGTGCCAGCAGCCCCGGGGGGCTGAACACCGGGGAGCTGTTTTTT | CASSPGGLNTGELFF
NA | TRBJ2-7 | NA | TRBV7-2 | TGTGCCAGCAGCCTCGCCCTGGGGCCTAGCGCGGAGCAGTACTTC | CASSLALGPSAEQYF
NA | TRBJ2-1 | TRBD1 | TRBV7-9 | TGTGCCAGCAGCCCCCAAACAGGGGGCAATGAGCAGTTCTTC | CASSPQTGGNEQFF
NA | TRBJ1-3 | NA | TRBV7-7 | TGTCGGGGGGCTGGAAACACCATATATTTT | CRGAGNTIYF
NA | TRBJ2-1 | NA | TRBV6-5 | TGTGCCAGCAGATTCGCGGGGATAGGGTACAATGAGCAGTTCTTC | CASRFAGIGYNEQFF
NA | TRBJ2-4 | NA | TRBV7-2 | TGTGCCAGCAGCTTGGCGGGGGCCGGTGGAAACATTCAGTACTTC | CASSLAGAGGNIQYF
NA | TRBJ2-7 | TRBD2 | TRBV6-5 | TGTGCCAGCAGTCCTGTCGGGACTAACTACGAGCAGTACTTC | CASSPVGTNYEQYF
NA | TRBJ1-4 | NA | TRBV30 | TGTGCCTGGAGAGCACAGGATAGGGAAAAACTGTTTTTT | CAWRAQDREKLFF
NA | TRBJ2-5 | NA | TRBV25-1 | TGTGCCAGCAGACCTAGGGGTGTTAAGGAGACCCAGTACTTC | CASRPRGVKETQYF
NA | TRBJ2-7 | TRBD1 | TRBV29-1 | TGCAGCGCTGTGAAGGGACAGGGAGGATACGAGCAGTACTTC | CSAVKGQGGYEQYF
NA | TRBJ1-2 | NA | TRBV30 | TGTGCCCGAAGGACAGTTGCCAGTCGAAAATATGGCTACACCTTC | CARRTVASRKYGYTF
NA | TRBJ1-2 | NA | TRBV6-1 | TGTGCCAGCAGTGGCAGCTATGGATTAACATTGTGGGGACATGATTATGGCTACACCTTC | CASSGSYGLTLWGHDYGYTF
NA | TRBJ2-5 | TRBD1 | TRBV15 | TGTGCCACCGGGGGCCAGGGGGCGGAAGAGACCCAGTACTTC | CATGGQGAEETQYF
few | TRBJ1-2 | NA | TRBV11-2 | TGTGCCAGCAGCTTAGACGCAGGGGTGGGTGGCTACACCTTC | CASSLDAGVGGYTF
once | TRBJ1-6 | NA | TRBV6-1 | TGTGCCAGCAGTGAATATTTGGGGAGCTCCTATAATTCACCCCTCCACTTT | CASSEYLGSSYNSPLHF
NA | TRBJ1-1 | NA | TRBV20-1 | TGCAGTGTATGGGCGAACACTGAAGCTTTCTTT | CSVWANTEAFF
NA | TRBJ2-7 | NA | TRBV4-2 | TGTGCCAGCAGCCAAGAGGGGCAGGGATCCTACGAGCAGTACTTC | CASSQEGQGSYEQYF
NA | TRBJ1-2 | NA | TRBV7-2 | TGTGCCAGCAGCTTAGGTGGGGGCCGGGGCTACACCTTC | CASSLGGGRGYTF
NA | TRBJ1-1 | NA | TRBV7-7 | TGTGCTAGCAGCCTTAACAGGGACACTGAAGCTTTCTTT | CASSLNRDTEAFF
once | TRBJ1-6 | NA | TRBV2 | TGTGCCAGCACCCCGGGACATTATAATTCACCCCTCCACTTT | CASTPGHYNSPLHF
NA | TRBJ2-2 | NA | TRBV6-5 | TGTGCCAGCAGTTATTCATCGGGGGCGAACACCGGGGAGCTGTTTTTT | CASSYSSGANTGELFF
NA | TRBJ2-3 | TRBD2 | TRBV4-3 | TGCGCCAGCAGCCAAGATGGTAGCGGGGTGGGTGCAGATACGCAGTATTTT | CASSQDGSGVGADTQYF
NA | TRBJ2-1 | TRBD1 | TRBV29-1 | TGCAGCGTGGGCGGTTCTAGGGACAGGGCCTATGAGCAGTTCTTC | CSVGGSRDRAYEQFF
NA | TRBJ2-2 | TRBD2 | TRBV6-6 | TGTGCCAGCAGTTACCTAGCGGGGAACACCGGGGAGCTGTTTTTT | CASSYLAGNTGELFF
NA | TRBJ2-2 | NA | TRBV6-1 | TGTGCCAGCAGTGAAAGGGGTTGGACAGCAGGAGAGCTGTTTTTT | CASSERGWTAGELFF
NA | TRBJ1-3 | TRBD1 | TRBV4-2 | TGTGCCAGCAGCCTACCCTACCTTAAACAGGGGTCTAGTGGAAACACCATATATTTT | CASSLPYLKQGSSGNTIYF
NA | TRBJ2-1 | NA | TRBV2 | TGTGCCAGCAGTGAGGAAGAGGGCGCTACCCCGTTCTTC | CASSEEEGATPFF
few | TRBJ2-1 | TRBD1 | TRBV5-4 | TGTGCCAGCAGGCCTTGGACAGGTGTCGATGAGCAGTTCTTC | CASRPWTGVDEQFF
NA | TRBJ1-5 | TRBD1 | TRBV6-1 | TGTGCCAGCAGTGCTTCCGGGACAGGCAATCAGCCCCAGCATTTT | CASSASGTGNQPQHF
NA | TRBJ2-3 | TRBD1 | TRBV11-2 | TGTGCCAGCAGCTTGGGCAGGGGGCTTCCGGGAGATACGCAGTATTTT | CASSLGRGLPGDTQYF
NA | TRBJ1-6 | NA | TRBV9 | TGTGCCAGCAGCCCGAGCGGGGGAACCTATAATTCACCCCTCCACTTT | CASSPSGGTYNSPLHF
NA | TRBJ1-6 | NA | TRBV9 | TGTGCCAGCAGCGTAGTGGGAGGTATTGATTCACCCCTCCACTTT | CASSVVGGIDSPLHF
once | TRBJ2-3 | TRBD2 | TRBV10-1 | TGCGCCAGCAGTGGTGCGGGGGGTTTTAGCACAGATACGCAGTATTTT | CASSGAGGFSTDTQYF
NA | TRBJ1-2 | TRBD1 | TRBV4-3 | TGCGCCAGCAGCCAAGTTGGGACAGGGTTTGGCTACACCTTC | CASSQVGTGFGYTF
NA | TRBJ1-3 | NA | TRBV18 | TGTGCCAGCTCAGCGGGTATTGCCCCTGGAAACACCATATATTTT | CASSAGIAPGNTIYF
NA | TRBJ1-2 | TRBD1 | TRBV7-2 | TGTGCCAGCAGCTTCGACAGGGGGCGCGGAGGCTACACCTTC | CASSFDRGRGGYTF
few | TRBJ2-1 | TRBD2 | TRBV18 | TGTGCCAGCTCACCACCGAGGAGCGGGGGAAATTACAATGAGCAGTTCTTC | CASSPPRSGGNYNEQFF